The 31 T cell receptor beta chains presented below share a single source sample, sequenced in a study of T-cell reconstitution after alpha-beta-depleted transplantation in children. Using unique molecular identifiers, the investigators prepared the TCRbeta library. TCRdb processed the PCR reads anew with MiXCR; each CDR3 protein has one entry. Among 500,000 to 600,000 distinct CDR3 sequences listed, around a third were seen once. Sequenced here: PBMCs from the stem cell graft donor, sampled from the stem cell graft. The receptor set was obtained from a human donor who donated a stem cell graft to a child with aplastic anemia.

The chain carries TRBV25-1 and TRBJ2-1, with 12 bases identical to TRBD2. CDR1 and CDR2 from the germline V gene are MGHDK and SYGVNS. The CDR3 consists of 19 residues. With 8 bases clipped from V and 4 bases from J, the junction kept 18 bases outside the gene matches. CDR3: CASVPRGETGLAGYNEQFF. CDR3 nucleotide sequence: TGTGCCAGCGTCCCACGCGGGGAAACTGGACTAGCGGGATACAATGAGCAGTTCTTC.

CDR3 sequence: CASYGSGTYNEQFF. The CDR3 nucleotides read TGTGCCAGCTATGGTAGCGGGACCTACAATGAGCAGTTCTTC. The chain couples TRBV7-8 to TRBJ2-1, with TRBD2 identical over 8 bases. CDR1 and CDR2 from the germline V gene are SGHVS and FQNEAQ. Losses at the gene ends were 8 bases for V and 2 bases for J; bases not matched to a gene: 5. The CDR3 has 14 amino acids.

The sample holds a few counts of this clonotype. The rearrangement uses TRBV6-5 and TRBJ2-2; D may be TRBD1 or TRBD2 (5 bases each). The CDR3 totals 14 residues. V dropped 2 bases and J dropped 5 bases, with 9 bases sitting between them. Per germline, CDR1 MNHEY and CDR2 SVGAGI. This CDR3 reads CASSYGGITGELFF. The CDR3, as DNA: TGTGCCAGCAGTTACGGGGGAATTACCGGGGAGCTGTTTTTT.

V and J are TRBV6-1 and TRBJ2-1, with D possibly TRBD2 on 5 matching bases. V lost 7 bases and J 4 bases, leaving 20 bases between the germline ends. CDR1 is MNHNS, CDR2 SASEGT, per germline. The CDR3 has 16 amino acids. The CDR3 nucleotides read TGTGCCAGCAAAAGAACGGGGTCAGGCGTTTACAATGAGCAGTTCTTC. Amino acid sequence: CASKRTGSGVYNEQFF.

This chain joins TRBV5-1 and TRBJ1-1, with D maybe TRBD1 (6 bases). Germline assignment: CDR1 SGHRS and CDR2 YFSETQ. The CDR3 length is 15 residues. V was clipped by 0 bases and J by 4 bases, with 13 bases between them. The CDR3 is CASSLEGGASTEAFF. The CDR3 nucleotides read TGCGCCAGCAGCTTGGAAGGGGGGGCGAGCACTGAAGCTTTCTTT. The variable domain in full, with the rest retrieved from reference TRBV5-1 and TRBJ1-1, is KAGVTQTPRYLIKTRGQQVTLSCSPISGHRSVSWYQQTPGQGLQFLFEYFSETQRNKGNFPGRFSGRQFSNSRSEMNVSTLELGDSALYLCASSLEGGASTEAFFGQGTRLTVV.

The rearrangement links TRBV11-2 to TRBJ2-3; 10 bases line up with TRBD2. Germline CDR1 is SGHAT and CDR2 is FQNNGV. Trimming at V came to 2 bases and at J to 4 bases, leaving 9 bases not matched to a gene. This CDR3 spans 17 amino acids. The CDR3 coding sequence is TGTGCCAGCAGCTTAATTTCCGGGGGACTAGCGTCAGATACGCAGTATTTT. As protein: CASSLISGGLASDTQYF. The variable domain in full, completed from reference TRBV11-2 and TRBJ2-3, reads EAGVAQSPRYKIIEKRQSVAFWCNPISGHATLYWYQQILGQGPKLLIQFQNNGVVDDSQLPKDRFSAERLKGVDSTLKIQPAKLEDSAVYLCASSLISGGLASDTQYFGPGTRLTVL.

CDR3 amino acids: CASSASHWETQYF. CDR3 in DNA: TGTGCCAGCAGCGCCTCCCACTGGGAGACCCAGTACTTC. The J gene is TRBJ2-5, the V gene TRBV9; the D is unclear. Germline loops: CDR1 SGDLS, CDR2 YYNGEE. V was shortened by 3 bases and J by 5 bases, with 11 bases between the two germline ends. CDR3 size: 13 residues. The full variable domain, with the rest looked up from reference TRBV9 and TRBJ2-5, is DSGVTQTPKHLITATGQRVTLRCSPRSGDLSVYWYQQSLDQGLQFLIQYYNGEERAKGNILERFSAQQFPDLHSELNLSSLELGDSALYFCASSASHWETQYFGPGTRLLVL.

A few counts support this clonotype. V is TRBV11-2 and J is TRBJ1-5; weak D call: TRBD1 (5 bases). Trimming cost V 1 base and J 7 bases, with 14 bases left between them. CDR1 is SGHAT and CDR2 is FQNNGV in the germline V gene. This CDR3 contains 15 residues. The CDR3 sequence: CASSLVRGLRQPQHF. CDR3 bases: TGTGCCAGCAGCTTAGTTCGGGGGTTGAGGCAGCCCCAGCATTTT.

The chain employs TRBV20-1 and TRBJ1-2, with D possibly TRBD1 on 5 matching bases. Trimming shortened V by 6 bases and J by 4 bases, and 18 bases separated the two germline ends. CDR1 and CDR2 from the germline V gene are DFQATT and SNEGSKA (reference sequence). CDR3 length equals 14 residues. The CDR3 region is CSAVGLGQRYGYTF. CDR3 nucleotide sequence: TGCAGTGCAGTCGGCTTGGGGCAGCGCTATGGCTACACCTTC.

J is TRBJ2-3 and V is TRBV7-2; 7 positions agree with TRBD2. The length of the CDR3 is 15 residues. Germline V CDR1 and CDR2: SGHTA, FQGNSA. The V segment lost 5 bases and the J segment 2 bases; nucleotides outside the gene matches: 7. The CDR3, as DNA: TGTGCCAGCAGCCCGGGGGGACCTATCACAGATACGCAGTATTTT. Protein product: CASSPGGPITDTQYF.

V is TRBV6-1 and J is TRBJ2-7; D is possibly TRBD1 or TRBD2 (5 bases each). V dropped 6 bases and J dropped 2 bases, with 17 bases sitting between them. The CDR3 length is 15 residues. CDR1 and CDR2 (germline): MNHNS, SASEGT. CDR3 residues: CASRKAGTDTYEQYV. CDR3 sequence (DNA): TGTGCCAGCAGGAAGGCAGGGACGGACACCTACGAGCAGTACGTC.

This clonotype was counted between two and nine times. This sequence joins TRBV20-1 and TRBJ2-2; 8 bases match TRBD1. The CDR3 has 15 amino acids. Germline V gives CDR1 DFQATT, CDR2 SNEGSKA (reference sequence). Trimming took 0 bases from V and 7 from J; bases not matched to a gene: 7. The CDR3 loop is CSAREWTGINGELFF. The CDR3 nucleotides read TGCAGTGCTAGAGAATGGACAGGGATTAACGGGGAGCTGTTTTTT.

This clonotype was counted a few times. The chain is built from TRBV20-1 and TRBJ2-4; D tentatively fits TRBD1 or TRBD2 (5 bases each). The CDR3 extends over 12 amino acids. V lost 6 bases and J lost 13, with 19 bases in between. Germline V lookup: CDR1 DFQATT, CDR2 SNEGSKA (reference sequence). CDR3 bases: TGCAGTGCGGCCGGGACCTCCCTATCCCAGTACTTC. This sequence encodes CSAAGTSLSQYF.

This clonotype was counted a few times. This sequence joins TRBV10-3 and TRBJ1-6; no firm D call. Germline lookup yields CDR1 ENHRY and CDR2 SYGVKD. The CDR3 is made up of 18 amino acids. Trimming removed 0 bases at V and 10 bases at J, with 22 bases between. DNA of the CDR3: TGTGCCATCAGTGAGTCGGAGGGCCGGGGTGGGATTTTCTCACCCCTCCACTTT. Its protein is CAISESEGRGGIFSPLHF.

The chain recombines TRBV12-3 or TRBV12-4 with TRBJ2-1; D is undetermined. The CDR3 spans 10 residues. V shed 8 bases and J shed 9 bases, with 8 bases lying between them. CDR3 bases: TGTGCCAGCGCCTGGGGTGAGCAGTTCTTC. As protein: CASAWGEQFF.

This clonotype was observed once. The gene calls are TRBV20-1 and TRBJ2-5; a possible D gene is TRBD1 (7 bases). CDR1 is DFQATT, CDR2 SNEGSKA, per germline (reference sequence). This CDR3 has 15 amino acids. V lost 3 bases to trimming and J lost 5 bases, with 19 bases between them. CDR3 nucleotides: TGCAGTGCTAGGGACAGGTTGGGGGGCCAGGAGACCCAGTACTTC. It specifies CSARDRLGGQETQYF.

This clonotype was recorded once. This sequence joins TRBV9 and TRBJ2-7; maybe TRBD1 (6 bases). V was trimmed by 3 bases and J by 2 bases, leaving 18 bases between them. The CDR3 is 16 amino acids. From germline, CDR1 is SGDLS and CDR2 YYNGEE. The CDR3 DNA follows: TGTGCCAGCAGCGAGGGGGAAAGGCGACCCACCTACGAGCAGTACTTC. Residues: CASSEGERRPTYEQYF. Full variable domain (missing parts from reference TRBV9 and TRBJ2-7): DSGVTQTPKHLITATGQRVTLRCSPRSGDLSVYWYQQSLDQGLQFLIQYYNGEERAKGNILERFSAQQFPDLHSELNLSSLELGDSALYFCASSEGERRPTYEQYFGPGTRLTVT.

This clonotype was observed a few times. V gene TRBV7-9 combines with J gene TRBJ1-2; D is uncertain. CDR1 is SEHNR, CDR2 FQNEAQ, per germline (reference sequence). V lost 5 bases and J 1 base, leaving 14 bases between the germline ends. The CDR3 sequence is 15 residues long. This chain's CDR3 is CASSGNDYNNYGYTF. The CDR3 region has the DNA TGTGCCAGCAGCGGGAATGACTACAATAACTATGGCTACACCTTC.

This clonotype was picked up a small number of times. The CDR3 region is CAISDQNYEQYF. As DNA, the CDR3 is TGTGCCATCAGTGACCAGAACTACGAGCAGTACTTC. The V call is TRBV10-3, the J call TRBJ2-7; D not certain. Trimming stripped 3 bases from V and 3 bases from J, with 6 bases between. The CDR3 is 12 amino acids. The germline gives CDR1 ENHRY, CDR2 SYGVKD.

This clonotype was recorded a few times. The V call is TRBV5-1, the J call TRBJ2-3, with 12 bases identical to TRBD2. V shed 0 bases, J shed 4 bases, and the junction held 3 bases outside the gene matches. The CDR3 covers 16 residues. Germline V gene data show CDR1 as SGHRS and CDR2 as YFSETQ. The CDR3 DNA reads as TGCGCCAGCAGCTTGGTCGCTAGCGGGAGGGCAGATACGCAGTATTTT. It translates to CASSLVASGRADTQYF.

The chain employs TRBV6-5 and TRBJ1-2, with D unclear. CDR1 MNHEY and CDR2 SVGAGI come from the germline V gene. This CDR3 has 13 residues. The V end was cut by 2 bases, the J end by 3 bases, with 7 bases between. DNA of the CDR3: TGTGCCAGCAGTTACGCGCATGACTATGGCTACACCTTC. Translating it yields CASSYAHDYGYTF.

CDR3 sequence reads: CSVEDPGLAGTPGTQYF. CDR3 DNA sequence: TGCAGCGTTGAAGATCCAGGACTAGCGGGCACGCCCGGTACGCAGTATTTT. The V call is TRBV29-1, the J call TRBJ2-3; the match to TRBD2 covers 11 bases. V lost 0 bases and J lost 8; bases outside the gene matches: 13. The V gene's germline CDR1 is SQVTM and CDR2 ANQGSEA. CDR3 length equals 17 residues.

CDR3 loop: CASSATGSMNTEAFF. The CDR3 DNA sequence: TGTGCCAGCAGCGCTACAGGTAGTATGAACACTGAAGCTTTCTTT. The chain joins TRBV7-9 to TRBJ1-1, with D maybe TRBD1 (5 bases). Germline loops: CDR1 SEHNR, CDR2 FQNEAQ (reference sequence). The CDR3 length is 15 residues. Trimming shortened V by 5 bases and J by 0 bases, and 13 bases separated the two germline ends.

The chain joins TRBV3-1 to TRBJ2-1; tentatively, D is TRBD1 (5 bases). Deletions cut 3 bases from V and 3 bases from J, with 12 bases between. The germline gives CDR1 LGHDT, CDR2 YNNKEL (reference sequence). There are 15 residues in the CDR3. The CDR3 nucleotides are TGTGCCAGCAGCCACATAACCAGGGTCTACAATGAGCAGTTCTTC. Encoded protein: CASSHITRVYNEQFF.

The J gene is TRBJ2-2, the V gene TRBV29-1, with 8 bases identical to TRBD2. The CDR3 sequence is 14 residues long. CDR1 and CDR2 (germline): SQVTM, ANQGSEA. With 5 bases clipped from V and 6 bases from J, the junction kept 8 bases outside the gene matches. The CDR3 coding sequence is TGCAGCGTTTTGAGCGGGAGCGGGGCCGGGGAGCTGTTTTTT. Translating it yields CSVLSGSGAGELFF.

This clonotype was counted many times. This chain joins TRBV7-2 and TRBJ1-2; unclear D gene. Trimming took off 0 bases at V and 0 bases at J, with 5 bases between the two ends. The CDR3 totals 14 residues. The germline V gene encodes CDR1 SGHTA and CDR2 FQGNSA. The CDR3 coding sequence is TGTGCCAGCAGCTTAGCAGGAGCTAACTATGGCTACACCTTC. Residues: CASSLAGANYGYTF. The whole variable domain, remainder taken from reference TRBV7-2 and TRBJ1-2, is GAGVSQSPSNKVTEKGKDVELRCDPISGHTALYWYRQSLGQGLEFLIYFQGNSAPDKSGLPSDRFSAERTGGSVSTLTIQRTQQEDSAVYLCASSLAGANYGYTFGSGTRLTVV.

In nucleotides, the CDR3 is TGTGCCAGCAGCCTCTTCAGGGACGAGGGCTATGGCTACACCTTC. Translated: CASSLFRDEGYGYTF. The chain carries TRBV14 and TRBJ1-2; TRBD1 might be the D (5 bases). CDR1 and CDR2 (germline): SGHDN, FVKESK. This CDR3 comprises 15 residues. Trimming pared 4 bases from V and 4 bases from J, leaving 16 bases between.

This clonotype was recorded a few times. The V gene is TRBV18, the J gene TRBJ2-1, with 8 bases identical to TRBD1. V gave up 0 bases and J gave up 5 bases; unmatched junction bases: 6. The CDR3 totals 16 residues. Germline V gives CDR1 KGHSH, CDR2 LQKENI. CDR3 nucleotides: TGTGCCAGCTCACCACCGACTTGGACAGGGCACAATGAGCAGTTCTTC. Its translation: CASSPPTWTGHNEQFF.

The sample holds many counts of this clonotype. The J gene is TRBJ2-5, the V gene TRBV18; D possibly corresponds to TRBD1 (5 bases). Germline CDR1 KGHSH, CDR2 LQKENI. V lost 0 bases, J lost 2 bases, and 7 bases lay in between. This CDR3 contains 14 residues. The CDR3 loop is CASSPPAGQETQYF. CDR3 sequence (DNA): TGTGCCAGCTCACCACCGGCAGGGCAAGAGACCCAGTACTTC. Using reference TRBV18 and TRBJ2-5 for the parts outside the CDR3, the full variable domain is NAGVMQNPRHLVRRRGQEARLRCSPMKGHSHVYWYRQLPEEGLKFMVYLQKENIIDESGMPKERFSAEFPKEGPSILRIQQVVRGDSAAYFCASSPPAGQETQYFGPGTRLLVL.

The chain couples TRBV29-1 to TRBJ2-1; tentatively, D is TRBD2 (5 bases). CDR1 and CDR2 (germline): SQVTM, ANQGSEA. The germline V and J ends were trimmed by 6 bases and 7 bases, with 22 bases remaining between them. This CDR3 has 15 amino acids. CDR3 bases: TGCAGCGTAGCCGGGATAGACATCTTTGGTAATGAGCAGTTCTTC. Residues: CSVAGIDIFGNEQFF.

This clonotype has at least ten counts. A read error may produce the germline difference seen at one junction end. The chain links TRBV12-3 or TRBV12-4 to TRBJ2-5; D possibly corresponds to TRBD2 (6 bases). CDR3 length: 11 amino acids. The CDR3 loop reads CASSLGEARDF. In nucleotides, the CDR3 is TGTGCCAGCAGCCTCGGGGAGGCCAGGGACTTC.